These T cell receptor beta chains were read from a single sample in a study of T cell responses to AZD1222 COVID-19 vaccine. TCRdb keeps only in-frame clones here, not all; method: immunoSEQ multiplex PCR. Of some 92,000 clones listed, about 89% were seen once; the top ten hold around 6.9%. This specimen consisted of peripheral blood, obtained on day 0 of AZD1222 vaccination. These receptors were obtained from an adult in good health. Both conserved end residues are part of each CDR3. A D gene is named only where the DNA matches it firmly. Size is stated for part of the rows, as once, few or many counts, or as a class when the clone is expanded.

CDR3aa: CASPLFDPSNYGYTF
CDR3nt: TGTGCCAGTCCGCTGTTCGACCCAAGTAACTATGGCTACACCTTC
abundance: -
d_gene: -
v_gene: TRBV7-9
j_gene: TRBJ1-2

CDR3aa: CASSYRGNEKLFF
CDR3nt: TGTGCCAGCAGTTACAGGGGTAATGAAAAACTGTTTTTT
abundance: once
d_gene: -
v_gene: TRBV6-5
j_gene: TRBJ1-4

CDR3aa: CASSGRDSRGYEQYF
CDR3nt: TGTGCCAGCAGCGGTCGGGACAGTAGAGGCTACGAGCAGTACTTC
abundance: once
d_gene: TRBD1
v_gene: TRBV6-5
j_gene: TRBJ2-7

CDR3aa: CSVKRGAEGPGGYTF
CDR3nt: TGCAGCGTCAAACGGGGGGCTGAAGGGCCGGGCGGCTACACCTTC
abundance: -
d_gene: -
v_gene: TRBV29-1
j_gene: TRBJ1-2

CDR3aa: CASSVTGRADTQYF
CDR3nt: TGCGCCAGCAGCGTGACAGGGAGGGCAGATACGCAGTATTTT
abundance: once
d_gene: -
v_gene: TRBV5-1
j_gene: TRBJ2-3

CDR3aa: CASSSAYEQYF
CDR3nt: TGTGCCAGCAGCTCGGCCTACGAGCAGTACTTC
abundance: -
d_gene: -
v_gene: TRBV7-2
j_gene: TRBJ2-7

CDR3aa: CASSFSRAGLTDTQYF
CDR3nt: TGTGCCAGCAGTTTTTCAAGAGCGGGACTCACAGATACGCAGTATTTT
abundance: -
d_gene: TRBD2
v_gene: TRBV28
j_gene: TRBJ2-3

CDR3aa: CASSHQGGFLDEQFF
CDR3nt: TGTGCCAGCAGCCATCAGGGGGGATTTCTTGATGAGCAGTTCTTC
abundance: -
d_gene: -
v_gene: TRBV7-3
j_gene: TRBJ2-1

CDR3aa: CASSLAGPYNEQFF
CDR3nt: TGTGCCAGCAGCTTAGCGGGGCCATACAATGAGCAGTTCTTC
abundance: -
d_gene: -
v_gene: TRBV11-2
j_gene: TRBJ2-1

CDR3aa: CASSLRGDGNQPQHF
CDR3nt: TGTGCCAGCAGTTTAAGGGGGGACGGCAATCAGCCCCAGCATTTT
abundance: -
d_gene: -
v_gene: TRBV28
j_gene: TRBJ1-5

CDR3aa: CASSYGPVDSYEQYF
CDR3nt: TGTGCCAGCAGTTACGGCCCGGTAGACTCCTACGAGCAGTACTTC
abundance: -
d_gene: -
v_gene: TRBV6-5
j_gene: TRBJ2-7

CDR3aa: CASSQGTGTPQPQHF
CDR3nt: TGTGCCAGCAGCCAAGGAACCGGGACACCTCAGCCCCAGCATTTT
abundance: once
d_gene: -
v_gene: TRBV3-1/TRBV3-2
j_gene: TRBJ1-5

CDR3aa: CASSPLGGTVRTEAFF
CDR3nt: TGTGCCAGCAGCCCGCTCGGGGGGACGGTAAGAACTGAAGCTTTCTTT
abundance: few
d_gene: -
v_gene: TRBV3-1/TRBV3-2
j_gene: TRBJ1-1

CDR3aa: CASSEGLADSYEQYF
CDR3nt: TGTGCCAGCAGCGAGGGACTAGCGGACTCCTACGAGCAGTACTTC
abundance: -
d_gene: TRBD2
v_gene: TRBV5-4
j_gene: TRBJ2-7

CDR3aa: CASRRDTGGAEAFF
CDR3nt: TGCGCCAGCAGACGCGATACAGGGGGAGCTGAAGCTTTCTTT
abundance: -
d_gene: TRBD1
v_gene: TRBV5-1
j_gene: TRBJ1-1

CDR3aa: CASSIPGQYEAFF
CDR3nt: TGTGCCAGCAGCATCCCGGGACAGTATGAAGCTTTCTTT
abundance: -
d_gene: TRBD1
v_gene: TRBV6-5
j_gene: TRBJ1-1

CDR3aa: CASSHNRESDVLTF
CDR3nt: TGTGCCAGCAGCCATAACAGGGAATCGGACGTCCTGACTTTC
abundance: -
d_gene: -
v_gene: TRBV27
j_gene: TRBJ2-6

CDR3aa: CASSRDDRLGGYTF
CDR3nt: TGTGCCAGCAGCCGAGACGACAGGTTGGGCGGCTACACCTTC
abundance: -
d_gene: -
v_gene: TRBV7-3
j_gene: TRBJ1-2

CDR3aa: CASSQQGGETQYF
CDR3nt: TGTGCCAGCAGCCAGCAGGGTGGAGAGACCCAGTACTTC
abundance: -
d_gene: -
v_gene: TRBV7-2
j_gene: TRBJ2-5

CDR3aa: CASSRGRKYEQYF
CDR3nt: TGTGCCAGCAGCCGGGGTAGAAAATACGAGCAGTACTTC
abundance: once
d_gene: -
v_gene: TRBV5-6
j_gene: TRBJ2-7

CDR3aa: CASSPTIGQGSYEQYF
CDR3nt: TGTGCCAGCTCACCAACGATCGGTCAGGGGTCGTACGAGCAGTACTTC
abundance: -
d_gene: -
v_gene: TRBV18
j_gene: TRBJ2-7

CDR3aa: CASSLQGAYGYTF
CDR3nt: TGTGCCAGCAGCTTACAGGGGGCCTATGGCTACACCTTC
abundance: once
d_gene: TRBD1
v_gene: TRBV7-9
j_gene: TRBJ1-2

CDR3aa: CASSPTRQGRVDTEAFF
CDR3nt: TGTGCCAGCAGTCCAACTCGACAGGGTAGGGTGGACACTGAAGCTTTCTTT
abundance: -
d_gene: TRBD1
v_gene: TRBV6-6
j_gene: TRBJ1-1

CDR3aa: CASSEGRRNTEAFF
CDR3nt: TGCGCCAGCAGCGAAGGACGGCGAAACACTGAAGCTTTCTTT
abundance: -
d_gene: -
v_gene: TRBV4-3
j_gene: TRBJ1-1

CDR3aa: CASSGTDYNEQFF
CDR3nt: TGTGCCAGCAGCGGGACAGATTACAATGAGCAGTTCTTC
abundance: -
d_gene: TRBD1
v_gene: TRBV6-4
j_gene: TRBJ2-1

CDR3aa: CASSPTGTDTQYF
CDR3nt: TGTGCCAGCAGTCCTACAGGGACAGATACGCAGTATTTT
abundance: -
d_gene: -
v_gene: TRBV5-6
j_gene: TRBJ2-3

CDR3aa: CASSSNTGELFF
CDR3nt: TGTGCCAGCAGCTCAAACACCGGGGAGCTGTTTTTT
abundance: -
d_gene: -
v_gene: TRBV9
j_gene: TRBJ2-2

CDR3aa: CASSRRDWNSPLHF
CDR3nt: TGTGCCAGCAGCCGCCGGGACTGGAATTCACCCCTCCACTTT
abundance: -
d_gene: -
v_gene: TRBV13
j_gene: TRBJ1-6

CDR3aa: CASSWGQGIGYTF
CDR3nt: TGTGCCAGCAGCTGGGGACAGGGAATTGGCTACACCTTC
abundance: -
d_gene: TRBD1
v_gene: TRBV7-9
j_gene: TRBJ1-2

CDR3aa: CASSQIKDFAEAFF
CDR3nt: TGTGCCAGCAGCCAAATCAAGGACTTCGCTGAAGCTTTCTTT
abundance: -
d_gene: -
v_gene: TRBV4-2
j_gene: TRBJ1-1

CDR3aa: CASSPRGAGTYEQYF
CDR3nt: TGTGCCAGCAGTCCCCGGGGCGCGGGGACTTACGAGCAGTACTTC
abundance: -
d_gene: -
v_gene: TRBV6-2/TRBV6-3
j_gene: TRBJ2-7

CDR3aa: CASSATGTVVEKLFF
CDR3nt: TGTGCCAGCAGCGCCACCGGGACAGTTGTAGAAAAACTGTTTTTT
abundance: -
d_gene: TRBD1
v_gene: TRBV7-9
j_gene: TRBJ1-4

CDR3aa: CASSPGTSGGRQYF
CDR3nt: TGTGCCAGCAGCCCTGGGACTAGCGGGGGAAGACAGTATTTT
abundance: -
d_gene: TRBD2
v_gene: TRBV5-6
j_gene: TRBJ2-3

CDR3aa: CASSLSSSGNTIYF
CDR3nt: TGTGCCAGCAGCTTGTCCAGCTCTGGAAACACCATATATTTT
abundance: -
d_gene: -
v_gene: TRBV5-4
j_gene: TRBJ1-3

CDR3aa: CASSFTGRSNQPQHF
CDR3nt: TGTGCCAGCAGCTTTACCGGACGGAGCAATCAGCCCCAGCATTTT
abundance: -
d_gene: -
v_gene: TRBV5-6
j_gene: TRBJ1-5

CDR3aa: CASRKGLSIYYEKLFF
CDR3nt: TGTGCCAGCAGAAAAGGACTGTCTATTTACTATGAAAAACTGTTTTTT
abundance: -
d_gene: -
v_gene: TRBV5-6
j_gene: TRBJ1-4

CDR3aa: CASSLATGYGGNEKLFF
CDR3nt: TGTGCCAGCAGCTTAGCCACAGGGTATGGGGGTAATGAAAAACTGTTTTTT
abundance: -
d_gene: -
v_gene: TRBV7-9
j_gene: TRBJ1-4

CDR3aa: CASSPGGTGSEKLFF
CDR3nt: TGTGCCAGCAGCCCTGGGGGGACAGGGAGCGAAAAACTGTTTTTT
abundance: -
d_gene: TRBD1
v_gene: TRBV7-9
j_gene: TRBJ1-4

CDR3aa: CASSPTQPYGYTF
CDR3nt: TGTGCCAGTAGTCCAACCCAGCCCTATGGCTACACCTTC
abundance: -
d_gene: -
v_gene: TRBV19
j_gene: TRBJ1-2

CDR3aa: CASSLQGGTSTDTQYF
CDR3nt: TGTGCCAGCAGCTTACAGGGAGGAACTAGCACAGATACGCAGTATTTT
abundance: -
d_gene: -
v_gene: TRBV7-2
j_gene: TRBJ2-3

CDR3aa: CASSRAEIAEAFF
CDR3nt: TGTGCCAGCAGCCGTGCGGAGATTGCTGAAGCTTTCTTT
abundance: -
d_gene: -
v_gene: TRBV6-2/TRBV6-3
j_gene: TRBJ1-1

CDR3aa: CASSRLKTSGPADTQYF
CDR3nt: TGCGCCAGCAGCCGCCTAAAGACTAGCGGTCCTGCAGATACGCAGTATTTT
abundance: once
d_gene: TRBD2
v_gene: TRBV4-1
j_gene: TRBJ2-3

CDR3aa: CASMRGKTQYF
CDR3nt: TGTGCCAGTATGAGGGGAAAGACCCAGTACTTC
abundance: -
d_gene: -
v_gene: TRBV19
j_gene: TRBJ2-5

CDR3aa: CASSMTGPYEQYF
CDR3nt: TGTGCCAGTAGTATGACAGGGCCCTACGAGCAGTACTTC
abundance: -
d_gene: TRBD1
v_gene: TRBV19
j_gene: TRBJ2-7

CDR3aa: CASSPSGTALYGYTF
CDR3nt: TGTGCCAGCAGCCCCTCCGGGACAGCTCTCTATGGCTACACCTTC
abundance: few
d_gene: TRBD1
v_gene: TRBV7-9
j_gene: TRBJ1-2

CDR3aa: CSASGGGLAGSNEQFF
CDR3nt: TGCAGTGCCAGTGGGGGAGGACTAGCGGGCTCCAATGAGCAGTTCTTC
abundance: -
d_gene: TRBD2
v_gene: TRBV20-1
j_gene: TRBJ2-1

CDR3aa: CASSRSGTGGYEQYF
CDR3nt: TGTGCCAGCAGCCGTTCCGGGACAGGGGGCTACGAGCAGTACTTC
abundance: -
d_gene: TRBD1
v_gene: TRBV7-2
j_gene: TRBJ2-7

CDR3aa: CASSKQNSNQPQHF
CDR3nt: TGTGCCAGCAGTAAACAGAATAGCAATCAGCCCCAGCATTTT
abundance: -
d_gene: -
v_gene: TRBV27
j_gene: TRBJ1-5

CDR3aa: CASSSGQGGSGNTIYF
CDR3nt: TGTGCCAGCAGCTCTGGACAGGGTGGTTCCGGAAACACCATATATTTT
abundance: -
d_gene: TRBD1
v_gene: TRBV11-3
j_gene: TRBJ1-3

CDR3aa: CASSIVREAEAFF
CDR3nt: TGTGCCAGTAGTATAGTTCGGGAAGCTGAAGCTTTCTTT
abundance: -
d_gene: -
v_gene: TRBV19
j_gene: TRBJ1-1

CDR3aa: CASSQEAHTGDYEQYF
CDR3nt: TGCGCCAGCAGTCAAGAGGCGCACACCGGGGACTACGAGCAGTACTTC
abundance: -
d_gene: -
v_gene: TRBV23-1
j_gene: TRBJ2-7

CDR3aa: CASNGWREGRDEQFF
CDR3nt: TGTGCCAGCAACGGCTGGCGGGAGGGCCGGGATGAGCAGTTCTTC
abundance: -
d_gene: TRBD2
v_gene: TRBV7-6
j_gene: TRBJ2-1

CDR3aa: CATSLQSGTGGAGNYGYTF
CDR3nt: TGTGCCACCAGCCTCCAATCCGGGACAGGGGGCGCGGGTAACTATGGCTACACCTTC
abundance: -
d_gene: TRBD1
v_gene: TRBV24-1
j_gene: TRBJ1-2

CDR3aa: CASSEALDEQYF
CDR3nt: TGTGCCAGCAGTGAGGCCCTAGACGAGCAGTACTTC
abundance: -
d_gene: -
v_gene: TRBV6-1
j_gene: TRBJ2-7

CDR3aa: CASSPGDTDTQYF
CDR3nt: TGTGCCAGCAGCCCCGGAGACACAGATACGCAGTATTTT
abundance: -
d_gene: -
v_gene: TRBV6-4
j_gene: TRBJ2-3

CDR3aa: CASQVRWRKGETQYF
CDR3nt: TGTGCCAGCCAAGTGCGGTGGCGGAAGGGAGAGACCCAGTACTTC
abundance: -
d_gene: -
v_gene: TRBV11-2
j_gene: TRBJ2-5

CDR3aa: CASSLRKRDTQYF
CDR3nt: TGTGCCAGCAGCCTGCGGAAAAGGGATACGCAGTATTTT
abundance: -
d_gene: -
v_gene: TRBV11-3
j_gene: TRBJ2-3

CDR3aa: CASSYQALEQETQYF
CDR3nt: TGTGCCAGCAGTTACCAGGCCCTAGAACAAGAGACCCAGTACTTC
abundance: -
d_gene: -
v_gene: TRBV6-2/TRBV6-3
j_gene: TRBJ2-5

CDR3aa: CASSSGARSSYNEQFF
CDR3nt: TGTGCCAGCAGTTCAGGAGCCCGATCGTCCTACAATGAGCAGTTCTTC
abundance: -
d_gene: -
v_gene: TRBV28
j_gene: TRBJ2-1

CDR3aa: CASSTPGARNTIYF
CDR3nt: TGTGCCAGTAGTACCCCGGGGGCGAGAAACACCATATATTTT
abundance: -
d_gene: -
v_gene: TRBV19
j_gene: TRBJ1-3